The clone carrying this T cell receptor (beta chain) has a handful of counts. The CDR3 is 15 amino acids. Germline assignment: CDR1 MNHEY and CDR2 SMNVEV (reference sequence). The germline V and J ends were trimmed by 8 bases and 3 bases, with 19 bases remaining between them. The PCR used 60 Vbeta and 13 Jbeta primers. The method was immunoSEQ multiplex PCR; TCRdb's version includes in-frame clones alone and lacks a portion of them. The data contain about 87,000 clones, approximately 7.7% of them singletons. The sample is drawn from a study of cytomegalovirus exposure and HLA in healthy donors. This clonotype originated in a man aged 45-65 years in good health and CMV-seronegative. V and J are TRBV27 and TRBJ1-1; possibly TRBD1 for D (5 bases). Sequencing was carried out using PBMCs. CDR3 loop: CASYRDFLRDTEAFF. In DNA form, the CDR3 reads TGTGCCAGCTACCGGGACTTCCTAAGGGACACTGAAGCTTTCTTT.